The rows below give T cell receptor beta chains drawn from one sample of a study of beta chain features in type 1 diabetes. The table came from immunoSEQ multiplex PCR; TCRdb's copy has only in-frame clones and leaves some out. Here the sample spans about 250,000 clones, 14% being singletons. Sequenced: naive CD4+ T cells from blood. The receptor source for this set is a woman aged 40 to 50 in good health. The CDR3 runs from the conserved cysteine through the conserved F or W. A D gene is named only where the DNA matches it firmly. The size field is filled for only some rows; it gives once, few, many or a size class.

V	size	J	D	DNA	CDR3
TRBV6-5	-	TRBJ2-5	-	TGTGCCAGCACCCGGGGGTACCAAGAGACCCAGTACTTC	CASTRGYQETQYF
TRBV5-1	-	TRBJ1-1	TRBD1	TGCGCCAGCAGCTTCCTTAGGACAGGGAAGAGAACTGAAGCTTTCTTT	CASSFLRTGKRTEAFF
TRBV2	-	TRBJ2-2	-	TGTGCCAGCAGTGCAAGGGGGTCCGGGGAGCTGTTTTTT	CASSARGSGELFF
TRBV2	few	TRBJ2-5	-	TGTGCCAGCAGTGATTCCCCTGGTCAGGGTCGGACCCAGTACTTC	CASSDSPGQGRTQYF
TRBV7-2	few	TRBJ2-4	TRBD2	TGTGCCAGCAGCAAAGACGGGGGGGCCTCTTACATTCAGTACTTC	CASSKDGGASYIQYF
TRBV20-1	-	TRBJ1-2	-	TGCAGGAGTTCGGGAAATGGCTACACCTTC	CRSSGNGYTF
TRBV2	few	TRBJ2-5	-	TGTGCCAGCCGGGACAACCAAGAGACCCAGTACTTC	CASRDNQETQYF
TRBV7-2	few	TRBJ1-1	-	TGTGCCAGCAGCTTAGTCCCCAGGGCTGAAGCTTTCTTT	CASSLVPRAEAFF
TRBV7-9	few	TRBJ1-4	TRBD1	TGTGCCAGCAGCTGGCCGGGACAGATTAATGAAAAACTGTTTTTT	CASSWPGQINEKLFF
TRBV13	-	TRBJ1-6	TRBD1	TGTGCCAGCAGCTTATATGTTCGGACAGGGGCCGAGGGACCCCTCCACTTT	CASSLYVRTGAEGPLHF
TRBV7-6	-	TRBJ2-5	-	TGTGCCAGCAGCTTACTCCAAGAGACCCAGTACTTC	CASSLLQETQYF
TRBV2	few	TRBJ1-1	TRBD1	TGTGCCAGCAGTGACCCAGGGGGCACTAACACTGAAGCTTTCTTT	CASSDPGGTNTEAFF
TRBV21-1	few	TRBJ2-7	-	TGTGCCAGCAGCAAGAGAAAGCACGAGCAGTACTTC	CASSKRKHEQYF
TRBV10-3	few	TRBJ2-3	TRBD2	TGTGCCATCAGGCCCGGACTAGCGGGGGACACAGATACGCAGTATTTT	CAIRPGLAGDTDTQYF
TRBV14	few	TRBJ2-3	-	TGTGCCAGCAGCCAAGGGGGGGGCGATACGCAGTATTTT	CASSQGGGDTQYF
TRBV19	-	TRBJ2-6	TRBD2	TGTGCCAGTAGTATAGATGGGGGGGGATCTGGGGCCAACGTCCTGACTTTC	CASSIDGGGSGANVLTF
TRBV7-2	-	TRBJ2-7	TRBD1	TGTGCCAGCAGCTTTGGGACAGGGGAGTACTTC	CASSFGTGEYF
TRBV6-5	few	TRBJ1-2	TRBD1	TGTGCCAGCAGGGACAGGGGCCTCTATGGCTACACCTTC	CASRDRGLYGYTF
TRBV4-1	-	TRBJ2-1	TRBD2	TGCGCCAGCAGCCAGACCCGGACTAGCGGGATATACAATGAGCAGTTCTTC	CASSQTRTSGIYNEQFF
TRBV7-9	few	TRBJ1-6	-	TGTGCCAGCAGCCCCTCCCCATCTACGGGGTCACCCCTCCACTTT	CASSPSPSTGSPLHF
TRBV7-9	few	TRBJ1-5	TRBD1	TGTGCCAGCAGCTCCGGACAGGGACTAAACGGCAATCAGCCCCAGCATTTT	CASSSGQGLNGNQPQHF
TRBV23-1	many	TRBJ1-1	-	TGCGCCAGCAGAGATCAGGGGTGCACTGAAGCTTTCTTT	CASRDQGCTEAFF
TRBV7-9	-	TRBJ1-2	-	TGTGCCAGCAGCCCTGGGGACTATAACATCTACTATGGCTACACCTTC	CASSPGDYNIYYGYTF
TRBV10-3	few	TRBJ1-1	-	TGTGCCATCACTGGACAGAACACTGAAGCTTTCTTT	CAITGQNTEAFF
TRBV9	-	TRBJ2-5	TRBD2	TGTGCCAGCAGCGCTCCGCCCGGGACTAGCGGTTCACGGCACTTC	CASSAPPGTSGSRHF
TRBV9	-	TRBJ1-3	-	TGTGCCAGCAGCGTAGGCACGGGGTTCTCTGGAAACACCATATATTTT	CASSVGTGFSGNTIYF
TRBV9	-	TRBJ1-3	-	TGTGCCAGCACTGAACCAGGGTCTGGAAACACCATATATTTT	CASTEPGSGNTIYF
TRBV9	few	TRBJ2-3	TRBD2	TGTGCCAGCAGCTTAGCGGGGGGGGAGACAGATACGCAGTATTTT	CASSLAGGETDTQYF
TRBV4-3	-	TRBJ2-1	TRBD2	TGCGCCAGCAGGACGACTAGCGGGGCCTACAATGAGCAGTTCTTC	CASRTTSGAYNEQFF
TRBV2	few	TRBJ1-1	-	TGTGCCAGCAGGGCAAATACTGAAGCTTTCTTT	CASRANTEAFF
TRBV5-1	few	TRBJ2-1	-	TGCGCCAGCAGCTTGGGGACTAACTTGGGCTACAATGAGCAGTTCTTC	CASSLGTNLGYNEQFF
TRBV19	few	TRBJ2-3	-	TGTTCGGCGGGCTCAGATACGCAGTATTTT	CSAGSDTQYF
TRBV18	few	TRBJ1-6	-	TGTGCCAGCTCACCCTCTTTAGCAGGGGTTAATTCACCCCTCCACTTT	CASSPSLAGVNSPLHF
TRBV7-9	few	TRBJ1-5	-	TGTGCCAGCAGCGCCACAGGAAGAGGCGGCCAGCCCCAGCATTTT	CASSATGRGGQPQHF
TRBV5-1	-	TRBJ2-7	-	TGCGCCAGAGGTCTTGGCTCAGTCGGGATCAGCTACGAGCAGTACTTC	CARGLGSVGISYEQYF
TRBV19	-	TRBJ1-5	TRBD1	TGTGCCAGCGCCAGGGACAGGGATCAGCCCCAGCATTTT	CASARDRDQPQHF
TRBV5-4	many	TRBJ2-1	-	TGTGCCAGCAGCTTGGGAGCGGCTGGCTCCTACAATGAGCAGTTCTTC	CASSLGAAGSYNEQFF
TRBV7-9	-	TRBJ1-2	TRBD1	TGTGCCAGCAGCTATTCCGGACAGGGCTCTGGCTACACCTTC	CASSYSGQGSGYTF
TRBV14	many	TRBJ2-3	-	TGTGCCAGCAGCCCGAGGACTCGCACAGATACGCAGTATTTT	CASSPRTRTDTQYF
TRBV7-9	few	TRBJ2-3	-	TGTGCCAGCAGCTCAGGGTTCAGCACAGATACGCAGTATTTT	CASSSGFSTDTQYF
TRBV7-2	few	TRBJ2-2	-	TGTGCCAGCAGCCAAGATCAACGGTCGGAGCTGTTTTTT	CASSQDQRSELFF
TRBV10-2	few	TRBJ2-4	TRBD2	TGCGCCAGCAGTGAGTCGGGACTAGGAAACATTCAGTACTTC	CASSESGLGNIQYF
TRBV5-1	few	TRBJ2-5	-	TGCGCCAGCAGCTTGGACACCCAAGAGACCCAGTACTTC	CASSLDTQETQYF